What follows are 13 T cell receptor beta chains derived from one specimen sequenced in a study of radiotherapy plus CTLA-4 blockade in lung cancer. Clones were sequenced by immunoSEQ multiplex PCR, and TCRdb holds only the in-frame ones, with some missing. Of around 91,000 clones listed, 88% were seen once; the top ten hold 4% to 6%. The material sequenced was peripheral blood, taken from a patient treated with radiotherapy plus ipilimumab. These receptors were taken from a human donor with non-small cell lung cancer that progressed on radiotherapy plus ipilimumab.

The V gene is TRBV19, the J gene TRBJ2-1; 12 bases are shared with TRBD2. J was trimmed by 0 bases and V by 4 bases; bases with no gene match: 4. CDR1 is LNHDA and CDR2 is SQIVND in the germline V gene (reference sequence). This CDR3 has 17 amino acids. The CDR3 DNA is TGTGCCAGTAGTACCGGACTAGCGGGGAGCTCCTACAATGAGCAGTTCTTC. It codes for CASSTGLAGSSYNEQFF.

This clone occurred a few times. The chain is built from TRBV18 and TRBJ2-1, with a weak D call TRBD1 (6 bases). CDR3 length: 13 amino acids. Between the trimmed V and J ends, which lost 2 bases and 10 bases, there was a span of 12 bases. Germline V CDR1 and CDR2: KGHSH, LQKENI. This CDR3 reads CASSPNRDSEQFF. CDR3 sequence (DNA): TGTGCCAGCTCACCAAACAGGGATAGCGAGCAGTTCTTC. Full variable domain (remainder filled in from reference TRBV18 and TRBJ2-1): NAGVMQNPRHLVRRRGQEARLRCSPMKGHSHVYWYRQLPEEGLKFMVYLQKENIIDESGMPKERFSAEFPKEGPSILRIQQVVRGDSAAYFCASSPNRDSEQFFGPGTRLTVL.

CDR3 in DNA: TGTGCCAGCAGGCGGACAGGGGCAGGCTCCTACGAGCAGTACTTC. Translation gives CASRRTGAGSYEQYF. The chain uses TRBV6-1 and TRBJ2-7; 9 bases fit TRBD1. Looked up from germline, CDR1 is MNHNS and CDR2 is SASEGT. The trim removed 6 bases at V and 0 bases at J, leaving 6 bases unmatched. CDR3 length: 15 residues.

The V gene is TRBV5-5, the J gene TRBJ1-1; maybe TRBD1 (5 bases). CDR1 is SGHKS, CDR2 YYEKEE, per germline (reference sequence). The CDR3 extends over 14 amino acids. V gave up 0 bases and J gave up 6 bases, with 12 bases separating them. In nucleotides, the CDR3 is TGTGCCAGCAGCTTGGGAGGGGAGATCGCTGAAGCTTTCTTT. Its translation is CASSLGGEIAEAFF.

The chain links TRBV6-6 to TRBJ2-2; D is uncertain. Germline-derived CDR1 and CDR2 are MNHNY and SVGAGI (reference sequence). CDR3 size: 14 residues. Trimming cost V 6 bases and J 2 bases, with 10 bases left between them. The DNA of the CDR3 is TGTGCCAGCAGAAATGAGATAAACACCGGGGAGCTGTTTTTT. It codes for CASRNEINTGELFF.

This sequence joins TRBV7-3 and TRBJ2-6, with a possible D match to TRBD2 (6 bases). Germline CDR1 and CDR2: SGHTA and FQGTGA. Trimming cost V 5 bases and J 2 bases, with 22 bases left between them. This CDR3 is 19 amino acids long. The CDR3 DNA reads TGTGCCAGCAGCCGAACCTGGGGCGGGATGGGGACTGGGGCCAACGTCCTGACTTTC. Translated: CASSRTWGGMGTGANVLTF. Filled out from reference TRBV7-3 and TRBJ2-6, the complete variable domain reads GAGVSQTPSNKVTEKGKYVELRCDPISGHTALYWYRQSLGQGPEFLIYFQGTGAADDSGLPNDRFFAVRPEGSVSTLKIQRTERGDSAVYLCASSRTWGGMGTGANVLTFGAGSRLTVL.

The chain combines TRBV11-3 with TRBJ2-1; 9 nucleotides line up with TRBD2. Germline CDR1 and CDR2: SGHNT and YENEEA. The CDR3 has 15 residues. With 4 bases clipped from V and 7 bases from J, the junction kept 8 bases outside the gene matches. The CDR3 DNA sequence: TGTGCCAGCAGCTATCCCGGGACTAGCAATAATGAGCAGTTCTTC. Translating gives CASSYPGTSNNEQFF.

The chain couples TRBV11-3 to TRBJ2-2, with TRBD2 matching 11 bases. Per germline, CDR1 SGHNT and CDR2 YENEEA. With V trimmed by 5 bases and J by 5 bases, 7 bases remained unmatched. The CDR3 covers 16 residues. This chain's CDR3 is CASSPSSGRLTGELFF. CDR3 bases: TGTGCCAGCAGCCCATCTAGCGGGAGGCTAACCGGGGAGCTGTTTTTT.

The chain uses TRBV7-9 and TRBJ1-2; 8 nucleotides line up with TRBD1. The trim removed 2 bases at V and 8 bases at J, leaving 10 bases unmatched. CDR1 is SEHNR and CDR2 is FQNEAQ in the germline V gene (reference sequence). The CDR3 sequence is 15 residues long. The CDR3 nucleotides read TGTGCCAGCAGCTTACGAGGACAGGGCGCAGAGGGCTACACCTTC. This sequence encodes CASSLRGQGAEGYTF.

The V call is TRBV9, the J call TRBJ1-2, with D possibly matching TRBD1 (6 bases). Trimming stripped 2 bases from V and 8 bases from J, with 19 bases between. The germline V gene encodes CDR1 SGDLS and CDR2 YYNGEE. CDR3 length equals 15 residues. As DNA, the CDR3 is TGTGCCAGCAGCGTCCGGGACACTCCTATGGGCGGCTACACCTTC. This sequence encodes CASSVRDTPMGGYTF.

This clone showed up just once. The CDR3 spells CASSSRTSVDNEQFF. The CDR3 nucleotides read TGTGCCAGCAGCTCCCGGACTAGCGTAGACAATGAGCAGTTCTTC. V and J are TRBV7-9 and TRBJ2-1; 9 bases are a match to TRBD2. The V segment lost 4 bases and the J segment 5 bases; nucleotides outside the gene matches: 6. The germline gives CDR1 SEHNR, CDR2 FQNEAQ (reference sequence). The CDR3 totals 15 residues.

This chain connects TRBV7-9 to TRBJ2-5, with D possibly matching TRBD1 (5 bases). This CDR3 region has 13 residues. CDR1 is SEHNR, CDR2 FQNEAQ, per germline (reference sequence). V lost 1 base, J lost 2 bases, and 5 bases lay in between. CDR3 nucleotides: TGTGCCAGCAGCTTAGGACAGCAAGAGACCCAGTACTTC. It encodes CASSLGQQETQYF.

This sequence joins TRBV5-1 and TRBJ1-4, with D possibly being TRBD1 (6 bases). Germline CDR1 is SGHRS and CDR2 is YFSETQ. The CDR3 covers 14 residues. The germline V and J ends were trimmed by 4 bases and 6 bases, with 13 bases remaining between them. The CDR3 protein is CASSRDTRDEKLFF. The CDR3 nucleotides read TGCGCCAGCAGCAGGGACACACGGGATGAAAAACTGTTTTTT.